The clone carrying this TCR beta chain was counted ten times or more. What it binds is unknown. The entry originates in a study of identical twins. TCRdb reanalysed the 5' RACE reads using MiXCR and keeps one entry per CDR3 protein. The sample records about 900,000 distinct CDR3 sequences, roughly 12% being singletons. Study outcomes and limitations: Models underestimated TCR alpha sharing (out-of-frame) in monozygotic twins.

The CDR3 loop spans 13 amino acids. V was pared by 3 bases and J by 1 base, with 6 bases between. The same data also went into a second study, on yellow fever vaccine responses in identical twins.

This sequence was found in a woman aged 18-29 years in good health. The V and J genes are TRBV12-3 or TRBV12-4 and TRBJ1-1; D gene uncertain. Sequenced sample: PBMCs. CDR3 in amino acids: CASSFRSNTEAFF. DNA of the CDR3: TGTGCCAGCAGTTTTAGGTCGAACACTGAAGCTTTCTTT.